This TCR beta chain was sequenced during a study of blood T cell repertoires in COVID-19. Turning to the study itself: PBMCs, B-cell-depleted T cells, or T cells provided the cDNA or gDNA that made up the material.

The ends lost 7 bases at V and 4 bases at J; junction bases unmatched: 10. Germline V lookup: CDR1 MDHEN, CDR2 SYDVKM. The length of the CDR3 is 15 residues. In the source study's methods: Amplifying reference gene primers gave estimates of nucleated cell counts. Using immunoSEQ multiplex PCR, the repertoire was profiled, and TCRdb retains in-frame clones only, with some absent. The V and J calls and clone size come from that table; D and trimming were worked out from the DNA. The data contain roughly 36,000 clones, roughly 85% of them singletons. Sequencing input: peripheral blood. This TCR was recovered from a man in his sixties with active COVID-19. The gene calls are TRBV28 and TRBJ2-7, with 10 bases that match TRBD1. The CDR3: CASKPSGTGVYEQYF. The CDR3 bases are TGTGCCAGCAAACCTTCTGGGACAGGGGTTTACGAGCAGTACTTC.